This T cell receptor (beta chain) originates from a study of blood T cell repertoires in COVID-19. Study information: The United States, Italy and Spain provided the acute and convalescent COVID-19 samples. T cells, B-cell-depleted T cells, or PBMCs provided the cDNA or gDNA that served as material.

Trimming took 5 bases from V and 0 from J, leaving 14 bases between them. The CDR3 totals 15 residues. The germline gives CDR1 SGHNT, CDR2 YYREEE (reference sequence). Original methodology: Counts of nucleated cells, estimated from reference gene primer amplification, were obtained. Generated by immunoSEQ multiplex PCR, the TCRdb table keeps only in-frame clones and is missing some. V and J calls and clone size come straight from that table; D and trimming were deduced from the DNA. The sample holds just over 80,000 clones; under 90% are singletons and the top ten take around 43%. Sequences were obtained from peripheral blood. This sequence was found in a man of 80 years or more with acute or convalescent COVID-19. The rearrangement links TRBV5-4 to TRBJ1-2; D unresolved. The CDR3 DNA reads as TGTGCCAGCAGGGAAACAGCCGCAGCTAACTATGGCTACACCTTC. It is translated as CASRETAAANYGYTF. The full variable domain, rest sourced from reference TRBV5-4 and TRBJ1-2, is ETGVTQSPTHLIKTRGQQVTLRCSSQSGHNTVSWYQQALGQGPQFIFQYYREEENGRGNFPPRFSGLQFPNYSSELNVNALELDDSALYLCASRETAAANYGYTFGSGTRLTVV.